Each of the 30 T cell receptor beta chains below was sequenced from the same sample in a study of CD8 T cells in ankylosing spondylitis. TCRdb called the 5' RACE reads again in MiXCR, with one record for every CDR3 protein. The sample consists of 150,000 to 200,000 distinct CDR3 sequences, roughly 13% of them appearing once. Sequenced sample: blood, either unsorted or a sorted T cell fraction (not recorded which). The receptors were gathered from a male donor with ankylosing spondylitis or in good health (not recorded which).

The genes are TRBV27 and TRBJ2-1, with D tentatively TRBD2 (6 bases). Trimming pared 0 bases from V and 4 bases from J, leaving 13 bases between. Germline V gives CDR1 MNHEY, CDR2 SMNVEV (reference sequence). The CDR3 has 16 amino acids. The CDR3 spells CASSLSRGVLYNEQFF. CDR3 DNA sequence: TGTGCCAGCAGTTTATCGCGCGGGGTACTATACAATGAGCAGTTCTTC.

This clonotype was counted between two and nine times. The gene calls are TRBV4-1 and TRBJ2-7, with D unresolved. This CDR3 has 14 amino acids. Trimming left V 1 base short and J 2 bases short, with 9 bases between. Germline V gene sequence: CDR1 MGHRA, CDR2 YSYEKL. The CDR3 nucleotides are TGCGCCAGCAGCCAAGGGCCCCTTACCTACGAGCAGTACTTC. Protein sequence: CASSQGPLTYEQYF.

This chain links TRBV5-5 with TRBJ1-6, with D perhaps TRBD1 (5 bases). The CDR3 runs to 14 residues. V lost 6 bases and J 8 bases, leaving 15 bases between the germline ends. Germline CDR1 and CDR2: SGHKS and YYEKEE (reference sequence). The CDR3 protein is CASTPGEGDSPLHF. In DNA form, the CDR3 reads TGTGCCAGCACCCCGGGGGAAGGCGATTCACCCCTCCACTTT.

The chain joins TRBV4-1 to TRBJ2-3; TRBD2 matches 12 bases. This CDR3 is 16 amino acids long. The J segment lost 5 bases and the V segment lost 1 base, leaving 4 bases of the junction unmatched. Germline values: CDR1 MGHRA, CDR2 YSYEKL. CDR3 nucleotides: TGCGCCAGCAGCCAAGGGCTAGCGGGGGGGGTAGATACGCAGTATTTT. It translates to CASSQGLAGGVDTQYF.

This clonotype has more than one count but fewer than ten. This rearrangement joins TRBV20-1 to TRBJ2-1, with TRBD2 matching over 8 bases. The V and J ends lost 6 bases and 3 bases, in that order; junction bases with no gene match: 10. Germline values: CDR1 DFQATT, CDR2 SNEGSKA (reference sequence). The CDR3 sequence is 15 residues long. The CDR3 DNA reads as TGCAGTGCAACCTTGGGAGCGGGGGACTACAATGAGCAGTTCTTC. This encodes CSATLGAGDYNEQFF.

The chain joins TRBV4-1 to TRBJ1-1, with TRBD1 as a possible D gene (5 bases). CDR3 size: 14 residues. With 3 bases removed from V and 0 bases from J, the gap between germline ends came to 8 bases. Germline V gives CDR1 MGHRA, CDR2 YSYEKL. CDR3 sequence reads: CASSQGRMNTEAFF. CDR3 DNA sequence: TGCGCCAGCAGCCAGGGACGGATGAACACTGAAGCTTTCTTT.

In DNA form, the CDR3 reads TGTGCCAGCAGCCTTTGGGTATCTAATGAAAAACTGTTTTTT. It codes for CASSLWVSNEKLFF. The chain is built from TRBV7-2 and TRBJ1-4; D unresolved. The V gene lost 5 bases and the J gene lost 3 bases, with 10 bases spanning the gap. The CDR3 contains 14 residues. Germline CDR1 is SGHTA and CDR2 is FQGNSA.

This clonotype was counted ten times or more. CDR3 sequence: CASSALHLSAEAFF. The CDR3 nucleotides read TGTGCCAGCAGTGCCCTTCACCTGAGCGCTGAAGCTTTCTTT. The V gene is TRBV6-1, the J gene TRBJ1-1; D not resolved. V was clipped by 4 bases and J by 6 bases, with 15 bases between them. Germline CDR1 and CDR2: MNHNS and SASEGT. CDR3 length: 14 amino acids.

This clonotype was seen only a few times. This rearrangement joins TRBV7-9 to TRBJ2-5, with 12 bases aligning to TRBD2. Germline V CDR1 and CDR2: SEHNR, FQNEAQ (reference sequence). The junction had 4 bases not matched to a gene; V was cut back by 3 bases and J by 2 bases. CDR3 length: 16 amino acids. CDR3 in amino acids: CASSFLTSGGQETQYF. CDR3 DNA: TGTGCCAGCAGCTTCCTGACTAGCGGGGGACAAGAGACCCAGTACTTC.

This clonotype was seen a handful of times. This sequence joins TRBV15 and TRBJ2-5; D possibly corresponds to TRBD2 (5 bases). CDR3 length: 15 amino acids. CDR1 is LNHNV, CDR2 YYDKDF, per germline (reference sequence). Trimming removed 1 base from V and 7 bases from J, with 16 bases in between. This CDR3 reads CATSRVRRGWGTQYF. CDR3 nucleotide sequence: TGTGCCACCAGCAGAGTCCGACGGGGATGGGGGACCCAGTACTTC.

This clonotype has ten or more counts. This rearrangement joins TRBV7-8 to TRBJ1-1; D gene ambiguous. Germline loops: CDR1 SGHVS, CDR2 FQNEAQ. CDR3 length: 16 amino acids. Trimming pared 5 bases from V and 3 bases from J, leaving 19 bases between. CDR3 nucleotides: TGTGCCAGCAGCCTCGAGGGTCCAGGCGGGCACACTGAAGCTTTCTTT. It specifies CASSLEGPGGHTEAFF.

The chain has TRBV4-1 and TRBJ2-2; D uncertain. CDR1 is MGHRA, CDR2 YSYEKL, per germline. V was clipped by 6 bases and J by 11 bases, with 4 bases between them. This CDR3 is built from 9 residues. The CDR3 protein is CASRYELFF. As DNA, the CDR3 is TGCGCCAGCAGGTACGAGCTGTTTTTT.

The rearrangement links TRBV15 to TRBJ1-1, with a tentative D call TRBD1 (5 bases). Germline CDR1 and CDR2: LNHNV and YYDKDF (reference sequence). V lost 10 bases to trimming and J lost 4 bases, with 16 bases between them. The CDR3 is 13 residues long. In nucleotides, the CDR3 is TGTGCCATCCGTCGACGGGGGAGCACTGAAGCTTTCTTT. Encoded protein: CAIRRRGSTEAFF.

This chain connects TRBV5-1 to TRBJ2-3; 14 positions agree with TRBD2. After removal of 7 bases from V and 4 bases from J, the junction contained 11 bases not matched to a gene. CDR1 is SGHRS, CDR2 YFSETQ, per germline. This CDR3 is 17 amino acids long. CDR3 nucleotide sequence: TGCGCCAGCGGTGGGACTAGCGGGAGTAAAGGGTCAGATACGCAGTATTTT. It translates to CASGGTSGSKGSDTQYF. The full variable domain, its missing parts supplied by reference TRBV5-1 and TRBJ2-3, is KAGVTQTPRYLIKTRGQQVTLSCSPISGHRSVSWYQQTPGQGLQFLFEYFSETQRNKGNFPGRFSGRQFSNSRSEMNVSTLELGDSALYLCASGGTSGSKGSDTQYFGPGTRLTVL.

V and J are TRBV25-1 and TRBJ1-5; TRBD1 agrees at 7 bases. The CDR3 is made up of 14 amino acids. V gave up 5 bases and J gave up 5 bases; unmatched junction bases: 6. Per germline, CDR1 MGHDK and CDR2 SYGVNS. The CDR3 protein is CASSSGTVDQPQHF. CDR3 nucleotides: TGTGCCAGCAGTTCAGGGACAGTAGATCAGCCCCAGCATTTT.

This clonotype has a handful of counts. The chain is built from TRBV19 and TRBJ1-5; D gene unclear. The CDR3 spans 15 residues. From germline, CDR1 is LNHDA and CDR2 SQIVND (reference sequence). The V end was cut by 1 base, the J end by 6 bases, with 13 bases between. The CDR3 sequence: CASSIGGEGFQPQHF. CDR3 DNA sequence: TGTGCCAGTAGTATAGGTGGGGAGGGATTTCAGCCCCAGCATTTT.

This clonotype appeared a few times. The gene calls are TRBV3-1 and TRBJ2-7, with D possibly matching TRBD2 (6 bases). This CDR3 has 16 residues. V lost 4 bases and J 0 bases, leaving 16 bases between the germline ends. The germline gives CDR1 LGHDT, CDR2 YNNKEL (reference sequence). CDR3 DNA: TGTGCCAGCAGCCCTAACGGGGGAGAGAGCTCCTACGAGCAGTACTTC. Its protein product is CASSPNGGESSYEQYF.

At least ten counts were recorded for this clonotype. The chain uses TRBV4-2 and TRBJ2-3; 8 nucleotides align to TRBD2. CDR1 LGHNA and CDR2 YNFKEQ come from the germline V gene. The CDR3 runs to 18 residues. J gave up 6 bases and V 0 bases, and 14 bases lay outside the gene matches. CDR3 coding DNA: TGTGCCAGCAGCCAAGATTTCGGGCGGGGGGCCTCATCCGATACGCAGTATTTT. It is translated as CASSQDFGRGASSDTQYF.

This clonotype turned up a few times. The chain uses TRBV29-1 and TRBJ2-7, with D perhaps matching TRBD1 (7 bases). Germline CDR1 and CDR2: SQVTM and ANQGSEA. Trimming stripped 8 bases from V and 4 bases from J, with 33 bases between. There are 18 residues in the CDR3. The chain's CDR3 is CSPPIARDSVLLPYEQYF. The CDR3 nucleotides are TGCAGCCCCCCCATAGCGCGGGACAGCGTTCTCCTCCCTTACGAGCAGTACTTC.

CDR3 bases: TGTGCCAGTAGTATTTTGCCAGGGGGATACGAGCAGTACTTC. It specifies CASSILPGGYEQYF. V gene TRBV19 combines with J gene TRBJ2-7; 7 nucleotides match TRBD1. Germline V gives CDR1 LNHDA, CDR2 SQIVND (reference sequence). CDR3 length: 14 amino acids. V lost 3 bases to trimming and J lost 4 bases; unmatched junction nucleotides: 6.

This sequence joins TRBV11-2 and TRBJ2-7; perhaps TRBD1 as D (6 bases). The length of the CDR3 is 13 residues. The germline V gene encodes CDR1 SGHAT and CDR2 FQNNGV. The V end lost 5 bases, the J end lost 0 bases, and 8 bases lay between the germline ends. As DNA, the CDR3 is TGTGCCAGCAGCGGACAGAGCTCCTACGAGCAGTACTTC. Its translation is CASSGQSSYEQYF. Using reference TRBV11-2 and TRBJ2-7 for the parts outside the CDR3, the full variable domain is EAGVAQSPRYKIIEKRQSVAFWCNPISGHATLYWYQQILGQGPKLLIQFQNNGVVDDSQLPKDRFSAERLKGVDSTLKIQPAKLEDSAVYLCASSGQSSYEQYFGPGTRLTVT.

Only a few counts were recorded for this clonotype. The rearrangement uses TRBV12-3 or TRBV12-4 and TRBJ2-1; unclear D gene. Trimming took off 4 bases at V and 10 bases at J, with 20 bases between the two ends. CDR3 size: 15 residues. CDR3 nucleotide sequence: TGTGCCAGCAGTTACCCCTTCGGACGGGCCCTGGAGCAGTTCTTC. Protein sequence: CASSYPFGRALEQFF.

The CDR3: CASSLEVGFYSGANVLTF. In nucleotides, the CDR3 is TGTGCCAGCAGCTTAGAGGTTGGGTTTTACTCTGGGGCCAACGTCCTGACTTTC. The chain employs TRBV11-2 and TRBJ2-6, with D uncertain. CDR1 and CDR2 from the germline V gene are SGHAT and FQNNGV. The V and J ends lost 0 bases and 0 bases respectively, with 12 bases between them. The length of the CDR3 is 18 residues.

The J gene is TRBJ2-1, the V gene TRBV9; D might be TRBD1 or TRBD2, each matching 5 bases. V was trimmed by 2 bases and J by 6 bases, leaving 9 bases between them. Germline assignment: CDR1 SGDLS and CDR2 YYNGEE. The CDR3 spans 13 residues. CDR3 sequence: CASSVGTVNEQFF. The CDR3 DNA follows: TGTGCCAGCAGCGTGGGGACGGTCAATGAGCAGTTCTTC.

This clonotype was seen ten or more times. The chain has TRBV5-1 and TRBJ2-1; 7 nucleotides align to TRBD2. Germline V CDR1 and CDR2: SGHRS, YFSETQ. The CDR3 is 15 amino acids. V shed 0 bases and J 2 bases; nucleotides not matched to a gene: 2. As DNA, the CDR3 is TGCGCCAGCAGCTTGGCGGCGGGAGCCTACAATGAGCAGTTCTTC. Protein product: CASSLAAGAYNEQFF.

This clonotype was observed a handful of times. The chain links TRBV4-1 to TRBJ2-2; no clear D. CDR3 size: 15 residues. V dropped 6 bases and J dropped 1 base, with 12 bases sitting between them. Per germline, CDR1 MGHRA and CDR2 YSYEKL. The CDR3 sequence: CASSRSALNTGELFF. CDR3 in DNA: TGCGCCAGCAGTCGCTCGGCTTTGAACACCGGGGAGCTGTTTTTT.

This clonotype was observed a few times. The gene calls are TRBV27 and TRBJ1-1; no reliable D call. Trimming took off 5 bases at V and 5 bases at J, with 9 bases between the two ends. This CDR3 comprises 12 residues. In germline, CDR1 is MNHEY, CDR2 SMNVEV (reference sequence). Here the CDR3 reads CASSHGGTEAFF. The CDR3 DNA reads as TGTGCCAGCAGTCACGGAGGAACTGAAGCTTTCTTT.

Ten or more counts support this clonotype. The J gene is TRBJ2-6, the V gene TRBV29-1, with D uncertain. CDR3 length: 15 residues. The germline V and J ends were trimmed by 5 bases and 0 bases, with 11 bases remaining between them. Germline lookup yields CDR1 SQVTM and CDR2 ANQGSEA. The CDR3: CSVHQADSGANVLTF. Written as DNA, the CDR3 is TGCAGCGTTCACCAAGCCGACTCTGGGGCCAACGTCCTGACTTTC.

This clonotype occurred many times. V usage is TRBV7-8 and J usage is TRBJ2-3; the match to TRBD2 covers 11 bases. J gave up 6 bases and V 5 bases, and 10 bases lay outside the gene matches. The germline CDR1 and CDR2 sequences are SGHVS and FQNEAQ. The CDR3 spans 16 residues. CDR3 protein: CASSGRLAGLVDTQYF. The CDR3 DNA reads TGTGCCAGCAGCGGGCGACTAGCGGGGTTAGTGGATACGCAGTATTTT.

The chain uses TRBV7-9 and TRBJ2-3; D is undetermined. The CDR3 loop spans 14 amino acids. Germline assignment: CDR1 SEHNR and CDR2 FQNEAQ (reference sequence). Trimming removed 1 base from V and 2 bases from J, with 7 bases in between. CDR3 protein: CASSLEASTDTQYF. CDR3 nucleotide sequence: TGTGCCAGCAGCTTAGAGGCCTCCACAGATACGCAGTATTTT.